The 24 T cell receptor beta chains below all came from one sample that was sequenced in a study of cytomegalovirus exposure and HLA in healthy donors. 13 Jbeta primers and 60 Vbeta primers were used for the PCR. Generated by immunoSEQ multiplex PCR, the TCRdb table keeps only in-frame clones and is missing some. This table has about 190,000 clones, roughly 77% appearing once. Specimen: PBMCs. The receptor set was obtained from a woman in her thirties in good health and CMV-seropositive.

The V call is TRBV5-6, the J call TRBJ2-5; 7 bases map to TRBD1. Matching the DNA end better, TRBJ2-7 makes the J call doubtful. Germline CDR1 and CDR2: SGHDT and YYEEEE. The CDR3 totals 14 residues. CDR3 protein: CASSARDSRYEQYF. CDR3 nucleotides: TGTGCCAGCAGCGCCCGGGACAGCCGCTACGAGCAGTACTTC.

The genes are TRBV7-2 and TRBJ2-3; perhaps TRBD2 as D (6 bases). This CDR3 spans 14 amino acids. Deletions cut 5 bases from V and 2 bases from J, with 11 bases between. Germline V gene lookup returns CDR1 SGHTA and CDR2 FQGNSA. CDR3 region: CASSTGGLTDTQYF. As DNA, the CDR3 is TGTGCCAGCAGCACCGGAGGGCTCACAGATACGCAGTATTTT. Drawing the rest from reference TRBV7-2 and TRBJ2-3, the complete variable domain is GAGVSQSPSNKVTEKGKDVELRCDPISGHTALYWYRQSLGQGLEFLIYFQGNSAPDKSGLPSDRFSAERTGGSVSTLTIQRTQQEDSAVYLCASSTGGLTDTQYFGPGTRLTVL.

The rearrangement links TRBV5-6 to TRBJ2-2, with D possibly matching TRBD2 (5 bases). Trimming pared 4 bases from V and 7 bases from J, leaving 14 bases between. This CDR3 contains 14 residues. CDR1 is SGHDT, CDR2 YYEEEE, per germline. Here the CDR3 reads CASSRTGEGGELFF. DNA for the CDR3: TGTGCCAGCAGCCGGACTGGAGAGGGCGGGGAGCTGTTTTTT.

The chain recombines TRBV28 with TRBJ2-7; 8 nucleotides line up with TRBD1. This CDR3 contains 15 residues. The V gene end was trimmed by 2 bases and the J gene end by 4 bases; junction bases not matched to a gene: 7. Germline-derived CDR1 and CDR2 are MDHEN and SYDVKM. CDR3 in DNA: TGTGCCAGCAGTTTAAAGGACAGGGTACGATACGAGCAGTACTTC. Protein: CASSLKDRVRYEQYF.

The V and J genes are TRBV6-5 and TRBJ2-1; TRBD2 aligns across 7 bases. CDR3 length equals 13 residues. V dropped 5 bases and J dropped 7; count of bases not matched to a gene: 5. The germline V gene encodes CDR1 MNHEY and CDR2 SVGAGI. The CDR3 nucleotides read TGTGCCAGCAGTATGTCGGGGGGAAATGAGCAGTTCTTC. Translated, it gives CASSMSGGNEQFF.

Only one count was recorded for this clone. The V gene is TRBV11-2, the J gene TRBJ1-2; TRBD1 matches at 10 bases. This CDR3 is 18 amino acids long. Germline V gene sequence: CDR1 SGHAT, CDR2 FQNNGV. V lost 1 base, J lost 3 bases, and 11 bases stayed unmatched. This CDR3 is CASSLGSQGQGHYYGYTF. The CDR3 bases are TGTGCCAGCAGCTTAGGTTCCCAGGGACAGGGGCATTACTATGGCTACACCTTC.

The V call is TRBV27, the J call TRBJ2-7; D not certain. The V gene lost 7 bases and the J gene lost 2 bases, with 12 bases spanning the gap. The germline V gene encodes CDR1 MNHEY and CDR2 SMNVEV (reference sequence). CDR3 length: 13 amino acids. The CDR3, as DNA: TGTGCCAGCATTAGTGCCCTTACCTACGAGCAGTACTTC. It codes for CASISALTYEQYF.

The chain joins TRBV10-1 to TRBJ2-2; D is ambiguous. The CDR3 spans 15 residues. Looked up from germline, CDR1 is WNHNN and CDR2 is SYGVQD (reference sequence). Trimming took 2 bases from V and 2 from J, leaving 9 bases between them. DNA for the CDR3: TGCGCCAGCAGTGAGCAAGCGATAAACACCGGGGAGCTGTTTTTT. The encoded protein is CASSEQAINTGELFF.

The J gene is TRBJ2-1, the V gene TRBV25-1; D possibly corresponds to TRBD1 (6 bases). The CDR3 consists of 17 residues. Germline lookup yields CDR1 MGHDK and CDR2 SYGVNS. Trimming took 7 bases from V and 7 from J, leaving 26 bases between them. CDR3 nucleotide sequence: TGTGCCAGCACTACCTCAAAAGGGGGTCCTAGTGGGAATGAGCAGTTCTTC. It yields the protein CASTTSKGGPSGNEQFF.

The chain carries TRBV7-9 and TRBJ2-1, with 13 bases lining up with TRBD2. From germline, CDR1 is SEHNR and CDR2 FQNEAQ (reference sequence). After removal of 4 bases from V and 4 bases from J, the junction contained 1 base not matched to a gene. CDR3 length equals 15 residues. The CDR3 sequence is CASSWGLAGYNEQFF. The CDR3 DNA follows: TGTGCCAGCAGCTGGGGACTAGCGGGATACAATGAGCAGTTCTTC.

This sequence joins TRBV27 and TRBJ2-7, with 9 positions matching TRBD2. The CDR3 loop spans 15 amino acids. The junction had 9 bases not matched to a gene; V was cut back by 7 bases and J by 2 bases. From germline, CDR1 is MNHEY and CDR2 SMNVEV (reference sequence). The chain's CDR3 is CASINSGRGPYEQYF. In nucleotides, the CDR3 is TGTGCCAGCATTAATAGCGGGAGAGGGCCCTACGAGCAGTACTTC.

This clone occurred a few times. The rearrangement joins TRBV2 to TRBJ2-1; 8 bases are a match to TRBD1. The CDR3 is 12 amino acids. Germline lookup yields CDR1 SNHLY and CDR2 FYNNEI. Germline trimming cut 6 bases from V and 11 bases from J; bases unmatched to any gene: 6. The CDR3 DNA reads as TGTGCCAGCAGGCTCGACAGGGGAAAGCAGTTCTTC. Translating it yields CASRLDRGKQFF.

The V gene is TRBV27, the J gene TRBJ2-7, with 12 bases identical to TRBD2. Per germline, CDR1 MNHEY and CDR2 SMNVEV (reference sequence). The CDR3 loop spans 14 amino acids. With V trimmed by 5 bases and J by 3 bases, 2 bases remained unmatched. The CDR3 bases are TGTGCCAGCAGTCCTAGCGGGAGGGGCTACGAGCAGTACTTC. Translated, it gives CASSPSGRGYEQYF.

The J gene is TRBJ2-7, the V gene TRBV28, with 9 bases aligning to TRBD2. The CDR3 has 13 residues. Germline lookup yields CDR1 MDHEN and CDR2 SYDVKM. V shed 4 bases and J 9 bases; nucleotides not matched to a gene: 7. CDR3 in amino acids: CASSWVAGDGQYF. DNA for the CDR3: TGTGCCAGCAGTTGGGTAGCGGGAGATGGGCAGTACTTC.

This rearrangement joins TRBV6-4 to TRBJ2-2; D ambiguous. The CDR3 length is 14 residues. Trimming shortened V by 4 bases and J by 5 bases, and 11 bases separated the two germline ends. Germline V CDR1 and CDR2: MRHNA, SNTAGT. The CDR3 reads CASSAVPGTGELFF. CDR3 DNA: TGTGCCAGCAGTGCCGTCCCCGGGACCGGGGAGCTGTTTTTT.

The J gene is TRBJ2-1, the V gene TRBV2; TRBD2 is a possible D gene (6 bases). The CDR3 covers 15 residues. CDR1 SNHLY and CDR2 FYNNEI come from the germline V gene. V was clipped by 2 bases and J by 2 bases, with 10 bases between them. CDR3 nucleotides: TGTGCCAGCAGTGAAACGGGAGAGGCCTACAATGAGCAGTTCTTC. Protein: CASSETGEAYNEQFF. Full variable domain (rest looked up from reference TRBV2 and TRBJ2-1): EPEVTQTPSHQVTQMGQEVILRCVPISNHLYFYWYRQILGQKVEFLVSFYNNEISEKSEIFDDQFSVERPDGSNFTLKIRSTKLEDSAMYFCASSETGEAYNEQFFGPGTRLTVL.

CDR3 in amino acids: CASSPAGLNNSPLHF. The CDR3 nucleotides are TGCGCCAGCAGCCCCGCGGGACTGAATAATTCACCCCTCCACTTT. The genes are TRBV5-1 and TRBJ1-6; perhaps TRBD1 as D (5 bases). The ends were cut back, 4 bases at V and 5 bases at J, with 13 bases in the middle. The CDR3 consists of 15 residues. Germline loops: CDR1 SGHRS, CDR2 YFSETQ.

The chain employs TRBV7-2 and TRBJ2-2, with 11 nucleotides matching TRBD2. CDR3 length: 16 amino acids. The germline V gene has CDR1 SGHTA and CDR2 FQGNSA. V lost 5 bases and J lost 7; bases outside the gene matches: 9. The chain's CDR3 is CASSPRLAGSGGELFF. In DNA, the CDR3 is TGTGCCAGCAGCCCGAGACTAGCGGGATCGGGCGGGGAGCTGTTTTTT.

The chain recombines TRBV6-5 with TRBJ2-5, with D perhaps TRBD1 (6 bases). The J call may be wrong; the DNA end is better matched by TRBJ2-7. The length of the CDR3 is 13 residues. Germline CDR1 is MNHEY and CDR2 is SVGAGI. This CDR3 is CASTSGATYEQYF. The CDR3 DNA sequence: TGTGCCAGCACTTCAGGGGCCACCTACGAGCAGTACTTC.

As for this clone: One end of the junction varies from germline; a read error may be responsible. The rearrangement joins TRBV7-7 to TRBJ2-7; D is possibly TRBD1 (6 bases). In germline, CDR1 is SSHAT, CDR2 FNYEAQ (reference sequence). The length of the CDR3 is 14 residues. CDR3 in DNA: TGTGCTAGCAGCCCCCAACAGGGTTTGGGGGAGCAGTACTTC. Residues: CASSPQQGLGEQYF. The full variable domain, rest sourced from reference TRBV7-7 and TRBJ2-7, is GAGVSQSPRYKVTKRGQDVTLRCDPISSHATLYWYQQALGQGPEFLTYFNYEAQPDKSGLPSDRFSAERPEGSISTLTIQRTEQRDSAMYRCASSPQQGLGEQYFGPGTRLTVT.

On this clone: Other DNA sequences within the sample encode an identical CDR3. The chain uses TRBV27 and TRBJ2-7, with TRBD2 as a possible D gene (9 bases). From germline, CDR1 is MNHEY and CDR2 SMNVEV (reference sequence). CDR3 size: 19 residues. V lost 0 bases to trimming and J lost 4 bases, with 25 bases between them. The CDR3 nucleotides are TGTGCCAGCAGTTTATCAGGCAGGGGGCTTAGCGGGAGCGGGTACGAGCAGTACTTC. It yields the protein CASSLSGRGLSGSGYEQYF.

The gene calls are TRBV19 and TRBJ2-2; TRBD1 is a possible D gene (5 bases). CDR1 is LNHDA and CDR2 is SQIVND in the germline V gene (reference sequence). This CDR3 has 15 amino acids. The ends were cut back, 7 bases at V and 3 bases at J, with 15 bases in the middle. CDR3 DNA: TGTGCCAGTACCCGCACCCAGGGCTACACCGGGGAGCTGTTTTTT. Its protein product is CASTRTQGYTGELFF.

J is TRBJ2-7 and V is TRBV7-9; tentative D call: TRBD1 (7 bases). V was shortened by 5 bases and J by 5 bases, with 19 bases between the two germline ends. Germline V gene sequence: CDR1 SEHNR, CDR2 FQNEAQ (reference sequence). This CDR3 has 15 amino acids. The chain's CDR3 is CASSGGGVPGHEQYF. CDR3 nucleotide sequence: TGTGCCAGCAGCGGAGGGGGCGTTCCTGGCCACGAGCAGTACTTC. The variable domain in full, completed from reference TRBV7-9 and TRBJ2-7, reads DTGVSQNPRHKITKRGQNVTFRCDPISEHNRLYWYRQTLGQGPEFLTYFQNEAQLEKSRLLSDRFSAERPKGSFSTLEIQRTEQGDSAMYLCASSGGGVPGHEQYFGPGTRLTVT.

The chain is built from TRBV5-4 and TRBJ2-3, with 8 bases lining up with TRBD1. CDR1 is SGHNT, CDR2 YYREEE, per germline (reference sequence). The junction had 13 bases not matched to a gene; V was cut back by 5 bases and J by 2 bases. CDR3 size: 17 residues. The CDR3 nucleotides are TGTGCCAGCAGTCCACGGACAGGGCCCCGGGCCACAGATACGCAGTATTTT. Amino acids: CASSPRTGPRATDTQYF. Variable domain in full (rest from reference TRBV5-4 and TRBJ2-3): ETGVTQSPTHLIKTRGQQVTLRCSSQSGHNTVSWYQQALGQGPQFIFQYYREEENGRGNFPPRFSGLQFPNYSSELNVNALELDDSALYLCASSPRTGPRATDTQYFGPGTRLTVL.